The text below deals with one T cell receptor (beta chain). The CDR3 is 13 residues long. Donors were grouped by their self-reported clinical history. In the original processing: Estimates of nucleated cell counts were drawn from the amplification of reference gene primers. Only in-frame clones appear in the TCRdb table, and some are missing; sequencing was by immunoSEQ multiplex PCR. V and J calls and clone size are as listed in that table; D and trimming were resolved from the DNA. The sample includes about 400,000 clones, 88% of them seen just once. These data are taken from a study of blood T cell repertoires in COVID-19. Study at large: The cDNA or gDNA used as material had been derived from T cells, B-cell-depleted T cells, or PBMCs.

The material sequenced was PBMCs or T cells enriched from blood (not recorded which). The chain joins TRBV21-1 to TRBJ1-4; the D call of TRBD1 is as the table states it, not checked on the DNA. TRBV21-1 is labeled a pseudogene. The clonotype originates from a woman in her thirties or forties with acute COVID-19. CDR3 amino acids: CASTARVVEKLFF. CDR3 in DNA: TGTGCCAGCACCGCCAGGGTGGTTGAAAAACTGTTTTTT.